These T cell receptor beta chains were read from a single sample in a study of T-cell reconstitution after alpha-beta-depleted transplantation in children. TCRdb redid the calling of the PCR reads with MiXCR, one entry per CDR3 protein. There are 450,000 to 600,000 distinct CDR3 sequences in the sample; around 16% occur only once, and roughly 3.3% lies in the top ten. The sequences come from PBMCs from the stem cell graft donor, collected from the stem cell graft. The receptors were gathered from a human donor who donated a stem cell graft to a child with acute lymphoblastic leukemia. Both conserved end residues are part of each CDR3. D genes are given only for firm matches. Clone size is stated in some rows and not others, as once, few, many or a class when expanded.

d_call,clone_size,v_call,j_call,cdr3_aa,cdr3_nt
TRBD1,.,TRBV6-1,TRBJ1-5,CASRPTGGRQPQHF,TGTGCCAGCAGGCCAACAGGGGGCCGCCAGCCCCAGCATTTT
TRBD2,few,TRBV12-3/TRBV12-4,TRBJ2-1,CASSLGLAGVFEQFF,TGTGCCAGCAGTTTGGGACTAGCGGGAGTTTTTGAGCAGTTCTTC
TRBD1,.,TRBV20-1,TRBJ1-1,CSARPGGTEAFF,TGCAGTGCTAGACCAGGGGGCACTGAAGCTTTCTTT
.,few,TRBV29-1,TRBJ2-7,CSVELGAFYEQYF,TGCAGCGTTGAATTGGGAGCGTTCTACGAGCAGTACTTC
.,.,TRBV6-5,TRBJ2-7,CASSYGGRAYEQYF,TGTGCCAGCAGTTACGGTGGCAGGGCGTACGAGCAGTACTTC
TRBD2,.,TRBV29-1,TRBJ2-1,CSGSGSGSNEQFF,TGCAGCGGGAGCGGGAGTGGCTCCAATGAGCAGTTCTTC
.,few,TRBV28,TRBJ2-3,CASLRADTDTQYF,TGTGCCAGCCTGCGGGCCGACACAGATACGCAGTATTTT
.,few,TRBV28,TRBJ2-2,CASSNPSTGELFF,TGTGCCAGCAGTAACCCCTCCACCGGGGAGCTGTTTTTT
TRBD2,.,TRBV12-3/TRBV12-4,TRBJ2-1,CASSPSSGRDNEQFF,TGTGCCAGCAGCCCGAGTAGCGGGAGGGACAATGAGCAGTTCTTC
.,.,TRBV7-9,TRBJ1-1,CASSSPENELNTEAFF,TGTGCCAGCAGCTCCCCCGAAAATGAGTTAAACACTGAAGCTTTCTTT
.,few,TRBV5-1,TRBJ2-5,CASSLGWETQYF,TGCGCCAGCAGCTTGGGATGGGAGACCCAGTACTTC
TRBD1,few,TRBV10-3,TRBJ2-1,CAPYQTGVNEQFF,TGTGCCCCCTACCAGACAGGGGTGAATGAGCAGTTCTTC
.,.,TRBV4-1,TRBJ1-2,CASSQVPWREVSYGYTF,TGCGCCAGCAGCCAAGTTCCTTGGAGAGAGGTTTCCTATGGCTACACCTTC
TRBD2,few,TRBV5-1,TRBJ2-1,CASSYTGLGNNEQFF,TGCGCCAGCAGCTATACGGGACTAGGGAACAATGAGCAGTTCTTC
TRBD2,many,TRBV6-1,TRBJ2-1,CASSEYSGRGGNEQFF,TGTGCCAGCAGTGAATATAGCGGGAGGGGAGGCAATGAGCAGTTCTTC
.,.,TRBV20-1,TRBJ1-2,CSARERASNYGYTF,TGCAGTGCTAGAGAGAGGGCCAGTAACTATGGCTACACCTTC
.,.,TRBV27,TRBJ2-4,CASAEVGPVSKNIQYF,TGTGCCAGCGCAGAGGTAGGGCCTGTATCCAAAAACATTCAGTACTTC
TRBD2,few,TRBV9,TRBJ2-3,CASSVSTPLGAGVADTQYF,TGTGCCAGCAGCGTATCGACCCCCCTCGGGGCGGGAGTGGCAGATACGCAGTATTTT
.,few,TRBV29-1,TRBJ2-7,CSVQLFGRGEQYF,TGCAGCGTTCAACTTTTCGGTAGAGGCGAGCAGTACTTC
.,few,TRBV5-1,TRBJ1-2,CASSRDGITMTGYGYTF,TGCGCCAGCAGCCGGGACGGAATAACGATGACGGGCTATGGCTACACCTTC
.,few,TRBV29-1,TRBJ1-2,CSVGTGANYGYTF,TGCAGCGTTGGGACCGGGGCTAACTATGGCTACACCTTC
.,few,TRBV20-1,TRBJ1-2,CSAPPRADYYGYTF,TGCAGTGCTCCCCCACGGGCAGACTACTATGGCTACACCTTC
.,few,TRBV5-6,TRBJ1-1,CASGYGLSTEAFF,TGTGCCAGCGGATACGGGTTGAGCACTGAAGCTTTCTTT
TRBD1,.,TRBV3-1,TRBJ1-2,CASSRGIGTDYGYTF,TGTGCCAGCAGCCGAGGGATTGGGACAGACTATGGCTACACCTTC
.,few,TRBV4-1,TRBJ1-1,CASSQNRDTEAFF,TGCGCCAGCAGCCAAAACAGGGACACTGAAGCTTTCTTT
.,.,TRBV30,TRBJ1-1,CAWFSLNTEAFF,TGTGCCTGGTTCAGCTTGAACACTGAAGCTTTCTTT
TRBD2,few,TRBV15,TRBJ2-1,CATSSTRMREPPYNEQFF,TGTGCCACCAGCAGCACCAGGATGCGGGAGCCACCCTACAATGAGCAGTTCTTC